This T cell receptor beta chain was found in a study of technical replicates of blood from a handful of donors. Sequencing used immunoSEQ multiplex PCR; TCRdb keeps in-frame clones, though not all of them. The sample has approximately 51,000 clones, just under 95% seen once. This CDR3 spans 13 amino acids. Per germline, CDR1 GTSNPN and CDR2 SVGIG (reference sequence). The V end lost 5 bases, the J end lost 4 bases, and 14 bases lay between the germline ends. This clonotype was sampled from a human donor in good health. Some clones in this sample may be carry-over from other donors' samples. The sample comprised PBMCs. The chain recombines TRBV30 with TRBJ1-2; D is undetermined. The CDR3 nucleotides read TGTGCCTGGGACCGCGGGCCGCTCTATGGCTACACCTTC. This encodes CAWDRGPLYGYTF.